The following is a T cell receptor beta chain sequence with its context. Its specificity is not known. The sample originates from a study of a mutant IDH1 vaccine in newly diagnosed glioma. At the level of the study: Initiation of the vaccine course occurred 4-6 weeks after radiotherapy alone, or alongside temozolomide cycles. Treatment recipients were about 62% male and around 40% female, and their mean age was 40.4 years.

The method was immunoSEQ multiplex PCR; TCRdb's version includes in-frame clones alone and lacks a portion of them. The repertoire consists of around 34,000 clones, with about four fifths occurring once and the leading ten covering 5.1%. Time point here: week 23, last vaccination. What each vaccine dose contained was 300 ug of mutant IDH1 20-mer peptide, accompanied by topical imiquimod. The CDR3 is 11 residues long. Germline lookup yields CDR1 MNHEY and CDR2 SMNVEV (reference sequence). Whole-study results and caveats: Vaccination elicited immune responses in around 92% of patients. Pseudoprogression seemingly bore no relation to changes in top peripheral T cell clonotypes.

The material sequenced was PBMCs, taken from a glioma patient whose treatment included an IDH1 peptide vaccine. The sequence came from a man aged 40-49 years with glioma. The J gene is TRBJ2-5, the V gene TRBV27; D not resolved. The end of the DNA aligns better with TRBJ2-7, so the J call may be wrong. DNA for the CDR3: TGTGCCAGCAGTGCCGGACGCGAGCAGTACTTC. Translating it yields CASSAGREQYF.